The 17 T cell receptor beta chains in this list originate from one sample, sequenced in a study of cytomegalovirus exposure and HLA in healthy donors. It was with 60 Vbeta and 13 Jbeta primers that the PCR ran. Only in-frame clones appear in the TCRdb table, and some are missing; sequencing was by immunoSEQ multiplex PCR. The sample has around 110,000 clones, around 10% seen once. Input material: PBMCs. The receptors were gathered from a man aged 25 to 40 in good health and CMV-seronegative.

The chain has TRBV6-5 and TRBJ2-3; 8 bases fit TRBD2. Looked up from germline, CDR1 is MNHEY and CDR2 is SVGAGI. V lost 1 base and J lost 2; bases outside the gene matches: 2. This CDR3 region has 15 residues. CDR3 amino acids: CASSYLGLATDTQYF. CDR3 nucleotide sequence: TGTGCCAGCAGTTACTTAGGACTAGCCACAGATACGCAGTATTTT.

The J gene is TRBJ2-5, the V gene TRBV28; tentative D call: TRBD1 (6 bases). V shed 2 bases and J shed 12 bases, with 16 bases lying between them. The CDR3 length is 13 residues. Germline values: CDR1 MDHEN, CDR2 SYDVKM. The CDR3 DNA is TGTGCCAGCAGTTTAGGGGCCCGGACAGTTAAGTACTTC. This gives the protein CASSLGARTVKYF.

This rearrangement joins TRBV7-2 to TRBJ2-1, with TRBD2 matching 11 bases. From germline, CDR1 is SGHTA and CDR2 FQGNSA. The length of the CDR3 is 15 residues. Germline trimming cut 5 bases from V and 3 bases from J; bases unmatched to any gene: 3. The CDR3: CASSPTSGSYNEQFF. DNA for the CDR3: TGTGCCAGCAGCCCAACTAGCGGGAGCTACAATGAGCAGTTCTTC.

The chain uses TRBV10-2 and TRBJ2-5; possibly TRBD2 for D (6 bases). Trimming pared 8 bases from V and 2 bases from J, leaving 12 bases between. Germline CDR1 is WSHSY and CDR2 is SAAADI. The CDR3 has 13 amino acids. The DNA of the CDR3 is TGCGCCAGCTCTAGCGTATTTCAAGAGACCCAGTACTTC. Translating it yields CASSSVFQETQYF.

In its sample, this clone was seen a few times. The V gene is TRBV4-3, the J gene TRBJ2-5; perhaps TRBD2 as D (6 bases). Germline CDR1 LGHNA, CDR2 YSLEER. This CDR3 is 15 amino acids long. V dropped 0 bases and J dropped 10 bases, with 18 bases sitting between them. The CDR3 here is CASSQEPSEGVNQYF. The CDR3 nucleotides are TGCGCCAGCAGCCAAGAGCCCTCGGAGGGTGTGAACCAGTACTTC.

The CDR3 bases are TGTGCCAGCAGTTACCATATCGGGGGGCAAGGAAAGACCCAGTACTTC. Translation gives CASSYHIGGQGKTQYF. The genes are TRBV6-5 and TRBJ2-5; maybe TRBD2 (7 bases). This CDR3 is 16 amino acids long. In germline, CDR1 is MNHEY, CDR2 SVGAGI. V was cut by 2 bases and J by 6 bases, with 19 bases left in between.

This clone showed up just a few times. The gene calls are TRBV7-8 and TRBJ2-7, with TRBD1 matching 8 bases. V lost 3 bases to trimming and J lost 0 bases; unmatched junction nucleotides: 10. The CDR3 consists of 17 residues. Germline lookup yields CDR1 SGHVS and CDR2 FQNEAQ. The chain's CDR3 is CASSFNLQGASSYEQYF. The DNA of the CDR3 is TGTGCCAGCAGCTTTAATCTTCAGGGGGCTAGCTCCTACGAGCAGTACTTC.

This clone was recorded many times. This rearrangement joins TRBV2 to TRBJ2-3; TRBD2 agrees at 9 bases. J was trimmed by 6 bases and V by 9 bases; bases with no gene match: 4. The CDR3 is made up of 12 amino acids. Looked up from germline, CDR1 is SNHLY and CDR2 is FYNNEI. DNA for the CDR3: TGTGCCAGGGGAGGGACTAGCGATACGCAGTATTTT. Translation: CARGGTSDTQYF.

To note about this clone: Since a far larger clone is one base different, this is likely a read error. The chain joins TRBV7-8 to TRBJ2-7; 8 positions agree with TRBD1. This CDR3 has 13 amino acids. Germline CDR1 SGHVS, CDR2 FQNEAQ. The CDR3 loop is CASSLDRAYEPYF. CDR3 coding DNA: TGTGCCAGCAGCTTGGACAGGGCCTACGAGCCGTACTTC. Full variable domain (outside the CDR3, taken from reference TRBV7-8 and TRBJ2-7): GAGVSQSPRYKVAKRGQDVALRCDPISGHVSLFWYQQALGQGPEFLTYFQNEAQLDKSGLPSDRFFAERPEGSVSTLKIQRTQQEDSAVYLCASSLDRAYEPYFGPGTRLTVT.

V is TRBV18 and J is TRBJ2-5; the D gene is possibly TRBD2 (6 bases). The CDR3 length is 14 residues. The germline V gene encodes CDR1 KGHSH and CDR2 LQKENI. Trimming removed 5 bases from V and 1 base from J, with 11 bases in between. For the CDR3, the DNA is TGTGCCAGCTCAAGAGCGACTAGCCAAGAGACCCAGTACTTC. Translated: CASSRATSQETQYF.

This clone was seen only a few times. This chain uses TRBV2 with TRBJ1-4; TRBD1 matches 7 bases. CDR3 length equals 14 residues. Germline V CDR1 and CDR2: SNHLY, FYNNEI. V gave up 6 bases and J gave up 4 bases; unmatched junction bases: 5. Written as DNA, the CDR3 is TGTGCCAGCAGGGGGGACAGAATTAATGAAAAACTGTTTTTT. It translates to CASRGDRINEKLFF.

The chain links TRBV5-1 to TRBJ2-3; TRBD2 matches at 14 bases. The CDR3 covers 18 residues. Germline-derived CDR1 and CDR2 are SGHRS and YFSETQ. J was trimmed by 2 bases and V by 2 bases; bases with no gene match: 7. This CDR3 is CASSFGTSGSANTDTQYF. CDR3 in DNA: TGCGCCAGCAGCTTCGGGACTAGCGGGAGTGCAAACACAGATACGCAGTATTTT.

The chain couples TRBV18 to TRBJ1-1; the match to TRBD1 covers 9 bases. V lost 6 bases to trimming and J lost 3 bases; unmatched junction nucleotides: 5. The V gene's germline CDR1 is KGHSH and CDR2 LQKENI. CDR3 size: 14 residues. CDR3 residues: CASSSQGADTEAFF. CDR3 sequence (DNA): TGTGCCAGCTCTTCACAGGGGGCGGACACTGAAGCTTTCTTT.

This clone counts as medium-sized. The chain couples TRBV6-8 to TRBJ2-5; the match to TRBD2 covers 12 bases. Germline CDR1 is MNHGY and CDR2 is SAAAGT. This CDR3 region has 15 residues. J gave up 4 bases and V 0 bases, and 0 bases lay outside the gene matches. CDR3 in amino acids: CASSYSTSGRETQYF. CDR3 coding DNA: TGTGCCAGCAGTTACTCGACTAGCGGGAGAGAGACCCAGTACTTC.

The chain links TRBV18 to TRBJ1-1; D is unresolved. V was cut by 0 bases and J by 1 base, with 12 bases left in between. There are 16 residues in the CDR3. Germline V gene data show CDR1 as KGHSH and CDR2 as LQKENI. This CDR3 reads CASSPPFRGKNTEAFF. The CDR3 DNA reads TGTGCCAGCTCACCACCCTTTCGGGGAAAGAACACTGAAGCTTTCTTT.

The rearrangement joins TRBV12-5 to TRBJ2-7; 8 nucleotides align to TRBD1. Germline CDR1 is LGHNT and CDR2 is FRNRAP. CDR3 length equals 13 residues. The V segment lost 4 bases and the J segment 7 bases; nucleotides outside the gene matches: 6. This CDR3 is CASGSYDRGEQYF. In nucleotides, the CDR3 is TGTGCTAGTGGTTCCTACGACAGGGGAGAGCAGTACTTC.

This clone was counted only a few times. One end of the junction is discordant with germline, which a read error may explain. V usage is TRBV7-7 and J usage is TRBJ2-7; 8 positions agree with TRBD1. The CDR3 covers 15 residues. Germline CDR1 reads SSHAT; CDR2 reads FNYEAQ (reference sequence). CDR3 coding DNA: TGTGCTAGCAGCTTAGGACAGGGTGTTATCTACGAGCAGTACTTC. As protein: CASSLGQGVIYEQYF.